Described below is a single T cell receptor beta chain sequence and its context. Its antigen is unknown. This cohort consisted of healthy bone marrow donors. The data were taken from a study of cytomegalovirus exposure and HLA in healthy donors. Study-wide results and caveats: Presence/absence analyses supposed approximately even sequencing depth among donors. An analysis was carried out later, and it reportedly showed fewer N-insertions in an Asian-associated ancestry cluster than the approximately 610-donor mean. The study carried out a later analysis of TCR beta sequences. It associated roughly 17,000 of them with specific HLA alleles at a false discovery rate of 0.05.

The PCR used 60 Vbeta and 13 Jbeta primers. Data came from immunoSEQ multiplex PCR; TCRdb stores just in-frame clones and leaves some out. The sample holds roughly 190,000 clones, about nine tenths seen once. CDR3 size: 16 residues. Germline V lookup: CDR1 SGHAT, CDR2 FQNNGV. Deletions cut 2 bases from V and 5 bases from J, with 16 bases between. The gene calls are TRBV11-2 and TRBJ2-1, with D possibly TRBD2 on 6 matching bases. The sequence was collected from a young man in good health and CMV-seronegative. Material: PBMCs. CDR3 coding DNA: TGTGCCAGCAGCTTATTGATGGGGGGAACTAACAATGAGCAGTTCTTC. This gives the protein CASSLLMGGTNNEQFF.